The clone carrying this T cell receptor (beta chain) was seen just once. It was during active infection that Seattle patients were enrolled and then longitudinally followed. V was shortened by 1 base and J by 3 bases, with 7 bases between the two germline ends. This CDR3 spans 13 amino acids. Looked up from germline, CDR1 is LGHNA and CDR2 is YSLEER. These data are taken from a study of blood T cell repertoires in COVID-19. Whole-study context: From the United States, Italy and Spain came samples of acute and convalescent COVID-19. T cells, B-cell-depleted T cells, or PBMCs supplied cDNA or gDNA.

The repertoire was sequenced with immunoSEQ multiplex PCR; TCRdb's copy has only in-frame clones and lacks some. Among approximately 97,000 clones, roughly 92% were seen once, and the ten largest hold 1.9%. This TCR was sampled from a woman in her forties or fifties with COVID-19, enrolled during active disease. Sequenced material: peripheral blood. This chain links TRBV4-3 with TRBJ2-7; no clear D gene. In nucleotides, the CDR3 is TGCGCCAGCAGCCAAGTTCCCCACTACGAGCAGTACTTC. It translates to CASSQVPHYEQYF.